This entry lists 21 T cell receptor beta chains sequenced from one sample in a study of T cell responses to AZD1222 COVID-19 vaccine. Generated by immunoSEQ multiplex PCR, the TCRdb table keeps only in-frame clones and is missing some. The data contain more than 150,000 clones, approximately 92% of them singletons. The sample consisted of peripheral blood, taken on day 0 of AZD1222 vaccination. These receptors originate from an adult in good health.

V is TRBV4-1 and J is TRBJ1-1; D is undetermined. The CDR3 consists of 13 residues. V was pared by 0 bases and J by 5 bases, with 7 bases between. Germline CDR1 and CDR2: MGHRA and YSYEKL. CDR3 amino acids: CASSQDSRTEAFF. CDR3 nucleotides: TGCGCCAGCAGCCAAGACTCTAGAACTGAAGCTTTCTTT.

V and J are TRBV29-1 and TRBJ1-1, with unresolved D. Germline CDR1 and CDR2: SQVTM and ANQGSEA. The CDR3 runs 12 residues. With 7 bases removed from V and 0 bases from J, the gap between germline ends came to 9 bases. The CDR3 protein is CSGSRMNTEAFF. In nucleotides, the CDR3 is TGCAGCGGCTCTCGAATGAACACTGAAGCTTTCTTT.

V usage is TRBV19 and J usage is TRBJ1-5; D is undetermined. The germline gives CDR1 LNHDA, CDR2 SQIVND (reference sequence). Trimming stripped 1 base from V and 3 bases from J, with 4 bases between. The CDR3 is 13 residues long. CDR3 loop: CASSIGANQPQHF. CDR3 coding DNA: TGTGCCAGTAGTATAGGGGCCAATCAGCCCCAGCATTTT. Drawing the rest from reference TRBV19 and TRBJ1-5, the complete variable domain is DGGITQSPKYLFRKEGQNVTLSCEQNLNHDAMYWYRQDPGQGLRLIYYSQIVNDFQKGDIAEGYSVSREKKESFPLTVTSAQKNPTAFYLCASSIGANQPQHFGDGTRLSIL.

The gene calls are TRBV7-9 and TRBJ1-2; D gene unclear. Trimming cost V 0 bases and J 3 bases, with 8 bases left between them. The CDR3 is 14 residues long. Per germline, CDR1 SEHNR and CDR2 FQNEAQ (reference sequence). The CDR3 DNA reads TGTGCCAGCAGCTTAGCTGGGATTGACTATGGCTACACCTTC. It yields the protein CASSLAGIDYGYTF.

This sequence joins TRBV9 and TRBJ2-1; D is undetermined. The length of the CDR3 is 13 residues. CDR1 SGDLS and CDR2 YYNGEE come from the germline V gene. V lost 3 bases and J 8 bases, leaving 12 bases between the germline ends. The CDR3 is CASSDEHEDEQFF. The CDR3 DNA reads TGTGCCAGCAGCGATGAACACGAGGATGAGCAGTTCTTC.

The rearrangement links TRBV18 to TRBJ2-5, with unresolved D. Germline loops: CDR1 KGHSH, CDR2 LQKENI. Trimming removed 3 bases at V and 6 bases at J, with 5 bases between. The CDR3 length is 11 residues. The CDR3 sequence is CASSPEKTQYF. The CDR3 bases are TGTGCCAGCTCACCTGAGAAGACCCAGTACTTC.

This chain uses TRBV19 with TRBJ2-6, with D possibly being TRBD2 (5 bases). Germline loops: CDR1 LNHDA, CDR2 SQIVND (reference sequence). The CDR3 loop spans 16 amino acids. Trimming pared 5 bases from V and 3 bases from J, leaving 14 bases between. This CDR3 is CASSYPVGSGANVLTF. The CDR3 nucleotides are TGTGCCAGTAGTTACCCCGTGGGGAGTGGGGCCAACGTCCTGACTTTC.

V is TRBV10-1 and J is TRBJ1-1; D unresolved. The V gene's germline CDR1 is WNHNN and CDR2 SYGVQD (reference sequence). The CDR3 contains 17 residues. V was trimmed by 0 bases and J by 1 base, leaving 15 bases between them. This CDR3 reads CASSESSPSRENTEAFF. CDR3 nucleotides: TGCGCCAGCAGTGAGTCAAGCCCCTCGAGGGAGAACACTGAAGCTTTCTTT.

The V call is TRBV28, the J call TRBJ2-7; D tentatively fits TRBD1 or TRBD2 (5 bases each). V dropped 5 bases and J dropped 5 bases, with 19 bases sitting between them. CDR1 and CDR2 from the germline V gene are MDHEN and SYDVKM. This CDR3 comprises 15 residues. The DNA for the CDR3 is TGTGCCAGCAGTCCACTGGGGGAGATCCTCCACGAGCAGTACGTC. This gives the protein CASSPLGEILHEQYV.

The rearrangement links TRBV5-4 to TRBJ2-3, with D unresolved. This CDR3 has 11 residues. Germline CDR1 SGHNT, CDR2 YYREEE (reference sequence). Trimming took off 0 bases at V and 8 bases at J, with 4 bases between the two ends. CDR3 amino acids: CASSLGSTQYF. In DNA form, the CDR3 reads TGTGCCAGCAGCTTGGGGAGTACGCAGTATTTT.

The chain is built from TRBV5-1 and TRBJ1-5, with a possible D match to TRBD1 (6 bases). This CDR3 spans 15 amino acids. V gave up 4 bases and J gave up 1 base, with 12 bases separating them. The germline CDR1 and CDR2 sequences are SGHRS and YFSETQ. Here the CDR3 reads CASSLGQYSNQPQHF. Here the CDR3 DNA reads TGCGCCAGCAGCCTCGGACAGTACAGCAATCAGCCCCAGCATTTT.

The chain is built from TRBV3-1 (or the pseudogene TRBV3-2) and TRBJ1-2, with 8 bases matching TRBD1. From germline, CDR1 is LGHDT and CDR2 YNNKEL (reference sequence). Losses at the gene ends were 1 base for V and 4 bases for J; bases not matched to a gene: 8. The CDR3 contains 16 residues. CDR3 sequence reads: CASSQGQGARGYGYTF. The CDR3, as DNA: TGTGCCAGCAGCCAAGGTCAGGGGGCCCGGGGCTATGGCTACACCTTC.

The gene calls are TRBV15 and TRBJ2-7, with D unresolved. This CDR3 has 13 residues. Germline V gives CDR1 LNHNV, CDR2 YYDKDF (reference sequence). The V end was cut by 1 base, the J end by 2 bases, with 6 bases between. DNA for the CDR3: TGTGCCACCAGCAGAGGGGTAACCTACGAGCAGTACTTC. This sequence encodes CATSRGVTYEQYF.

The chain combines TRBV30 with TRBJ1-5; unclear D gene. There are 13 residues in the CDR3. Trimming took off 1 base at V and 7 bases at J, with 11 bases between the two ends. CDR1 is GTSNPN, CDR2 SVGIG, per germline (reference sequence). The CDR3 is CAWSGSKRQPQHF. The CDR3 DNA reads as TGTGCCTGGAGTGGGTCTAAACGACAGCCCCAGCATTTT.

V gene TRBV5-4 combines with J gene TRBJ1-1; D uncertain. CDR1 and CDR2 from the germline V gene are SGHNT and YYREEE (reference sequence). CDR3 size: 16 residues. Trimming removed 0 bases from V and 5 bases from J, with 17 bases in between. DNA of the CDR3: TGTGCCAGCAGCTTGGGAGGGAGGCAGGCGGGGACTGAAGCTTTCTTT. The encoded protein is CASSLGGRQAGTEAFF.

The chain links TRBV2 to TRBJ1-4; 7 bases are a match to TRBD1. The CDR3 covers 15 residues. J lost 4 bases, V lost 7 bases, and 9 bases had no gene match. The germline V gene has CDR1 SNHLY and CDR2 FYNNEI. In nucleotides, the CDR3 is TGTGCCAGCACCCCTGGGACAGTCTATAATGAAAAACTGTTTTTT. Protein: CASTPGTVYNEKLFF.

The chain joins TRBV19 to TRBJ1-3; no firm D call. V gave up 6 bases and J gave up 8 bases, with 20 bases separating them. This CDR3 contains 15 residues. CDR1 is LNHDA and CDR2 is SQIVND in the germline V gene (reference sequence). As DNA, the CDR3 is TGTGCCAGTAGCTTCGACACCATTCTTTTGGACACCATATATTTT. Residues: CASSFDTILLDTIYF.

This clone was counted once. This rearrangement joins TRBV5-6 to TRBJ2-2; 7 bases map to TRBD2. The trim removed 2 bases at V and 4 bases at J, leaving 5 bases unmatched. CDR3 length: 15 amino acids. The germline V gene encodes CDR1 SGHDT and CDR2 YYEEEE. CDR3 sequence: CASSFLGEGTGELFF. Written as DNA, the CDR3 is TGTGCCAGCAGCTTCCTAGGGGAGGGCACCGGGGAGCTGTTTTTT.

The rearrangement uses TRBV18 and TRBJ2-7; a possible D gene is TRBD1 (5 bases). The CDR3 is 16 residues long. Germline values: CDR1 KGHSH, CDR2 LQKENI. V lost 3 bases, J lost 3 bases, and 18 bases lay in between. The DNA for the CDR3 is TGTGCCAGCTCACCTACGTACAGGATCCCCCGCTACGAGCAGTACGTC. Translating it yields CASSPTYRIPRYEQYV.

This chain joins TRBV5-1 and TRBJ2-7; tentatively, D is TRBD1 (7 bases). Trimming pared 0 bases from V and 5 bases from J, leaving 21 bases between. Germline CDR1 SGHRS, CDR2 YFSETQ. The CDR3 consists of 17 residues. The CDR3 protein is CASSLVGLPGQRDEQYF. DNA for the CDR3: TGCGCCAGCAGCTTGGTAGGCCTTCCGGGACAGCGGGACGAGCAGTACTTC.

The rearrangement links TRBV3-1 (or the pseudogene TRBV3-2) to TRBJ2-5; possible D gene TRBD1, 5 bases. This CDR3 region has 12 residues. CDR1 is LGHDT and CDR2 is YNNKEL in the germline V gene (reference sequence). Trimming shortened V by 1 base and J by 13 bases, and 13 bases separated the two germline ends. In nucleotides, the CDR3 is TGTGCCAGCAGCCAAGGGCAGGGTTATCGGTACTTC. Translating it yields CASSQGQGYRYF.